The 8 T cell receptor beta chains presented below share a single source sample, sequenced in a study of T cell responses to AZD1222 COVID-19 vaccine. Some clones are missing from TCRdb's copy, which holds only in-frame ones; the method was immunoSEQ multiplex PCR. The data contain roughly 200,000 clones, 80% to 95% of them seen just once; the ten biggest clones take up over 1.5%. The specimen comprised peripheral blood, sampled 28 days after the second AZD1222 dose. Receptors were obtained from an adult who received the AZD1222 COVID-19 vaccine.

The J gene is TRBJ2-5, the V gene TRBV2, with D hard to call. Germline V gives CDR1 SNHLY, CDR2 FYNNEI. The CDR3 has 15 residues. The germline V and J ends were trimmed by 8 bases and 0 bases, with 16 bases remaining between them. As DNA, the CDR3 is TGTGCCAGCTTATCGTTTGGGCGGAACCAAGAGACCCAGTACTTC. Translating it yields CASLSFGRNQETQYF.

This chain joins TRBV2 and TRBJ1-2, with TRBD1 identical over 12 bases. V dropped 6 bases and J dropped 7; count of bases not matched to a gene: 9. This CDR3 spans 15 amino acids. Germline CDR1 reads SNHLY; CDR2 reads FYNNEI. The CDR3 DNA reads TGTGCCAGCAGGTCCGGGACAGGGGGCGCAAGTGGCTACACCTTC. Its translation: CASRSGTGGASGYTF.

CDR3 in amino acids: CASTTSGSADTQYF. The CDR3 bases are TGCGCCAGCACGACGAGCGGGAGCGCAGATACGCAGTATTTT. The V gene is TRBV10-1, the J gene TRBJ2-3; 8 bases line up with TRBD2. The CDR3 is made up of 14 amino acids. With 7 bases clipped from V and 4 bases from J, the junction kept 7 bases outside the gene matches. The germline V gene encodes CDR1 WNHNN and CDR2 SYGVQD (reference sequence).

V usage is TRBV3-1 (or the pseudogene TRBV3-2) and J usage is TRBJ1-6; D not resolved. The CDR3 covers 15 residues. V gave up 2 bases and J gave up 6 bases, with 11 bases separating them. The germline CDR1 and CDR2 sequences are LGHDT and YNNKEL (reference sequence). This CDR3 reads CASSQNWQANSPLHF. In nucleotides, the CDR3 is TGTGCCAGCAGCCAAAATTGGCAAGCTAATTCACCCCTCCACTTT.

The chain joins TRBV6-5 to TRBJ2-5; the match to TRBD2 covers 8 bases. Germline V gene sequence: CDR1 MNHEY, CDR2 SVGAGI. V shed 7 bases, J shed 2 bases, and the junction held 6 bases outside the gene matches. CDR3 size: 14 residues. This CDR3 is CASNPGGGQETQYF. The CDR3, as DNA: TGTGCCAGCAACCCGGGCGGGGGGCAAGAGACCCAGTACTTC.

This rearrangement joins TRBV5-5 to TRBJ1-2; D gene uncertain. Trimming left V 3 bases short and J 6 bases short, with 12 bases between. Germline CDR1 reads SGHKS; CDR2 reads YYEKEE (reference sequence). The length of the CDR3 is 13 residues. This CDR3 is CASSSLSGDGYTF. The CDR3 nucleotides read TGTGCCAGCAGCTCACTCTCGGGAGATGGCTACACCTTC.

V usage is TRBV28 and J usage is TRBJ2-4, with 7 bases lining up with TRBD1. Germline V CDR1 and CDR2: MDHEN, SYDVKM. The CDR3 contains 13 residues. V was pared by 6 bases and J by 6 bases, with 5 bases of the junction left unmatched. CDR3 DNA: TGTGCCAGCAGGGTGACAGGGAGAAACATTCAGTACTTC. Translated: CASRVTGRNIQYF.

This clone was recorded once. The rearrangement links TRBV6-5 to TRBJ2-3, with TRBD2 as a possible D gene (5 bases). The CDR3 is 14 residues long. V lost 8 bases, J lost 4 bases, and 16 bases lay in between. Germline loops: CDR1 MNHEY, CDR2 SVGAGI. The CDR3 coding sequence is TGTGCCAGCGGCCTACAGTTCGGGGCAGATACGCAGTATTTT. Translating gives CASGLQFGADTQYF.